The 8 T cell receptor beta chains below were found in one sample sequenced in a study of chemoradiotherapy in HPV16-positive cancers. The assay was immunoSEQ multiplex PCR, and TCRdb's table has in-frame clones only and misses some. Here the sample spans tens of thousands of clones, more than 70% being singletons. This specimen consisted of blood, obtained from a patient who underwent chemoradiotherapy. The receptors were gathered from a human donor with HPV-associated anogenital cancer.

The rearrangement links TRBV2 to TRBJ1-3, with D hard to call. This CDR3 spans 17 amino acids. Trimming left V 6 bases short and J 0 bases short, with 18 bases between. Germline lookup yields CDR1 SNHLY and CDR2 FYNNEI. Here the CDR3 DNA reads TGTGCCAGCAGCCCCATCAGTGACCATTCCTCTGGAAACACCATATATTTT. As protein: CASSPISDHSSGNTIYF.

The chain is built from TRBV29-1 and TRBJ1-2; the D is unclear. Trimming took off 4 bases at V and 6 bases at J, with 12 bases between the two ends. This CDR3 is built from 12 residues. Germline V gene sequence: CDR1 SQVTM, CDR2 ANQGSEA. CDR3 in amino acids: CSVVDSVNGYTF. CDR3 nucleotides: TGCAGCGTTGTGGACTCTGTGAATGGCTACACCTTC.

The table lists this clone with a few counts. This chain uses TRBV7-9 with TRBJ2-7; the D gene is possibly TRBD2 (6 bases). The germline gives CDR1 SEHNR, CDR2 FQNEAQ (reference sequence). V was cut by 5 bases and J by 5 bases, with 13 bases left in between. The CDR3 contains 13 residues. CDR3 in DNA: TGTGCCAGCAGCCTAGGAACGGGGGACGAGCAGTACTTC. Translated: CASSLGTGDEQYF. Looking up the rest from reference TRBV7-9 and TRBJ2-7 gives the full variable domain: DTGVSQNPRHKITKRGQNVTFRCDPISEHNRLYWYRQTLGQGPEFLTYFQNEAQLEKSRLLSDRFSAERPKGSFSTLEIQRTEQGDSAMYLCASSLGTGDEQYFGPGTRLTVT.

The V and J genes are TRBV6-5 and TRBJ2-3, with TRBD1 identical over 8 bases. CDR1 and CDR2 (germline): MNHEY, SVGAGI. The CDR3 loop spans 14 amino acids. Unmatched junction bases numbered 2, after V lost 6 bases and J lost 0 bases. DNA of the CDR3: TGTGCCAGCAGCAGGGGGCGAAGCACAGATACGCAGTATTTT. Its translation is CASSRGRSTDTQYF.

The genes are TRBV9 and TRBJ1-2, with D possibly being TRBD1 (6 bases). V gave up 0 bases and J gave up 5 bases, with 14 bases separating them. Germline V lookup: CDR1 SGDLS, CDR2 YYNGEE. The CDR3 contains 15 residues. In DNA, the CDR3 is TGTGCCAGCAGCGTAGCTGGGGGCTCAGGGTATGGCTACACCTTC. It codes for CASSVAGGSGYGYTF.

This clone has only a few counts. The rearrangement uses TRBV28 and TRBJ1-1; D unclear. Trimming pared 4 bases from V and 1 base from J, leaving 10 bases between. In germline, CDR1 is MDHEN, CDR2 SYDVKM. The CDR3 has 14 amino acids. CDR3 in amino acids: CASSSSGRNTEAFF. The CDR3 DNA reads TGTGCCAGCAGTTCGTCAGGAAGGAACACTGAAGCTTTCTTT.

V gene TRBV30 combines with J gene TRBJ1-5; D perhaps matches TRBD1 (5 bases). Germline CDR1 GTSNPN, CDR2 SVGIG (reference sequence). V lost 2 bases and J lost 3, with 11 bases in between. The CDR3 length is 14 residues. The CDR3 loop reads CAWSSGRVNQPQHF. Written as DNA, the CDR3 is TGTGCCTGGAGTTCAGGCAGGGTCAATCAGCCCCAGCATTTT.

The chain is built from TRBV19 and TRBJ1-1, with D unclear. The V and J ends lost 7 bases and 0 bases respectively, with 9 bases between them. The germline V gene has CDR1 LNHDA and CDR2 SQIVND (reference sequence). The length of the CDR3 is 13 residues. The chain's CDR3 is CASTSGVNTEAFF. The CDR3 DNA follows: TGTGCCAGTACCTCCGGGGTGAACACTGAAGCTTTCTTT. Combining the CDR3 with reference TRBV19 and TRBJ1-1 gives the whole variable domain DGGITQSPKYLFRKEGQNVTLSCEQNLNHDAMYWYRQDPGQGLRLIYYSQIVNDFQKGDIAEGYSVSREKKESFPLTVTSAQKNPTAFYLCASTSGVNTEAFFGQGTRLTVV.